The rows below give T cell receptor beta chains drawn from one sample of a study of early T cells in non-severe SARS-CoV-2 infection. A single record per CDR3 protein comes from TCRdb applying MiXCR to the 5' RACE reads. The repertoire includes tens of thousands of distinct CDR3 sequences, roughly 13% of them detected once, and 3% to 3.5% sits in the top ten. Material: whole blood. These receptors were obtained from an adult who was a healthcare worker with PCR-confirmed SARS-CoV-2 infection or an uninfected control (not recorded which). CDR3s include the opening cysteine and the closing phenylalanine or tryptophan. A D gene is named only where the DNA matches it firmly. Size is stated for part of the rows, as once, few or many counts, or as a class when the clone is expanded.

V,D,size,J,CDR3,DNA
TRBV18,-,few,TRBJ2-7,CASSPDNRVIRYEQYF,TGTGCCAGCTCACCAGATAACAGGGTAATTAGGTACGAGCAGTACTTC
TRBV9,TRBD1,-,TRBJ1-2,CASSVYETGGSYTF,TGTGCCAGCAGCGTATACGAGACAGGGGGTAGCTACACCTTC
TRBV11-2,-,-,TRBJ2-2,CASSPIRSGELFF,TGTGCCAGCAGCCCTATTCGTAGCGGGGAGCTGTTTTTT
TRBV29-1,-,many,TRBJ2-1,CSVDGTLYNEQFF,TGCAGCGTAGACGGGACACTATACAATGAGCAGTTCTTC
TRBV29-1,-,-,TRBJ2-3,CSVGDHPNTQYF,TGCAGCGTCGGGGACCACCCGAATACGCAGTATTTT
TRBV6-6,-,few,TRBJ1-1,CASLGGTEAFF,TGTGCCAGCCTAGGTGGCACTGAAGCTTTCTTT
TRBV5-1,-,-,TRBJ1-1,CASSSIVGVPEAFF,TGCGCCAGCAGCTCAATAGTAGGGGTCCCTGAAGCTTTCTTT
TRBV29-1,-,few,TRBJ2-2,CSVDGGTGELFF,TGCAGCGTGGATGGTGGCACCGGGGAGCTGTTTTTT
TRBV7-3,TRBD2,many,TRBJ2-3,CASSPETSGRRNTQYF,TGTGCCAGCAGCCCAGAGACTAGCGGGAGACGGAATACGCAGTATTTT
TRBV6-2/TRBV6-3,TRBD2,many,TRBJ2-5,CASSYKGLGTQYF,TGTGCCAGCAGTTACAAGGGACTAGGGACCCAGTACTTC
TRBV25-1,-,-,TRBJ2-7,CASSERGDEQYF,TGTGCCAGCAGTGAAAGGGGGGACGAGCAGTACTTC
TRBV7-9,TRBD1,few,TRBJ1-4,CASSVGTASNEKLFF,TGTGCCAGCAGCGTTGGGACAGCTTCTAATGAAAAACTGTTTTTT
TRBV10-3,TRBD1,many,TRBJ2-7,CAISPRGQDSYEQYF,TGTGCCATCAGTCCCCGGGGACAGGACTCCTACGAGCAGTACTTC
TRBV29-1,-,few,TRBJ2-3,CSAAPSTDTQYF,TGCAGCGCCGCCCCCAGCACAGATACGCAGTATTTT
TRBV7-9,-,many,TRBJ2-7,CASSYQPMGAAYEQYF,TGTGCCAGCAGCTACCAGCCGATGGGGGCCGCCTACGAGCAGTACTTC
TRBV7-9,-,many,TRBJ2-7,CASSKLSSYEQYF,TGTGCCAGCTCTAAACTAAGCTCCTACGAGCAGTACTTC
TRBV30,-,many,TRBJ2-2,CAWRARGARGMGELFF,TGTGCCTGGAGGGCCCGGGGTGCACGAGGCATGGGGGAGCTGTTTTTT
TRBV20-1,-,many,TRBJ2-7,CSAQGQTRSTYEQYF,TGCAGTGCTCAAGGCCAGACTAGAAGTACCTACGAGCAGTACTTC
TRBV29-1,-,many,TRBJ1-4,CSVEGGADVNEKLFF,TGCAGCGTTGAAGGTGGGGCGGATGTTAATGAAAAACTGTTTTTT
TRBV11-2,TRBD2,-,TRBJ2-3,CASSSQLAVTDTQYF,TGTGCCAGCAGCTCTCAACTAGCGGTCACAGATACGCAGTATTTT
TRBV5-6,-,few,TRBJ2-1,CASSFPRGDDNEQFF,TGTGCCAGCAGCTTCCCCCGCGGGGACGACAATGAGCAGTTCTTC
TRBV28,-,many,TRBJ1-2,CASTEGGRAYGYTF,TGTGCCAGCACGGAGGGAGGACGGGCCTATGGCTACACCTTC
TRBV27,-,-,TRBJ2-7,CASSLSGRTYEQYF,TGTGCCAGCAGTTTATCGGGACGGACCTACGAGCAGTACTTC
TRBV7-9,-,many,TRBJ2-7,CASSFRPYEQYF,TGTGCCAGCAGCTTTCGGCCCTACGAGCAGTACTTC
TRBV20-1,-,-,TRBJ2-3,CSAYGGTTSTDTQYF,TGCAGTGCTTATGGAGGCACAACTAGCACAGATACGCAGTATTTT
TRBV6-1,TRBD2,many,TRBJ2-3,CASSGLAGGTDTQYF,TGTGCCAGCAGTGGACTAGCGGGGGGCACAGATACGCAGTATTTT
TRBV4-2,-,-,TRBJ1-3,CATSQGGLSGNTIYF,TGTGCCACCAGCCAAGGGGGGCTCTCTGGAAACACCATATATTTT
TRBV12-3/TRBV12-4,-,-,TRBJ2-1,CASSFEGTYNEQFF,TGTGCCAGCAGTTTCGAAGGGACCTACAATGAGCAGTTCTTC
TRBV7-2,TRBD1,many,TRBJ1-5,CASSLAGDRGPNQPQHF,TGTGCCAGCAGCTTAGCTGGGGACAGGGGTCCCAATCAGCCCCAGCATTTT
TRBV3-1,TRBD2,many,TRBJ2-7,CASSFRGGSSYEQYF,TGTGCCAGCAGCTTCCGCGGGGGTAGCTCCTACGAGCAGTACTTC
TRBV2,-,-,TRBJ1-3,CASTTVLGNTIYF,TGTGCCAGTACCACAGTCCTTGGAAACACCATATATTTT
TRBV6-5,-,many,TRBJ1-5,CASSYNRFSNQPQHF,TGTGCCAGCAGTTACAACAGGTTTAGCAATCAGCCCCAGCATTTT